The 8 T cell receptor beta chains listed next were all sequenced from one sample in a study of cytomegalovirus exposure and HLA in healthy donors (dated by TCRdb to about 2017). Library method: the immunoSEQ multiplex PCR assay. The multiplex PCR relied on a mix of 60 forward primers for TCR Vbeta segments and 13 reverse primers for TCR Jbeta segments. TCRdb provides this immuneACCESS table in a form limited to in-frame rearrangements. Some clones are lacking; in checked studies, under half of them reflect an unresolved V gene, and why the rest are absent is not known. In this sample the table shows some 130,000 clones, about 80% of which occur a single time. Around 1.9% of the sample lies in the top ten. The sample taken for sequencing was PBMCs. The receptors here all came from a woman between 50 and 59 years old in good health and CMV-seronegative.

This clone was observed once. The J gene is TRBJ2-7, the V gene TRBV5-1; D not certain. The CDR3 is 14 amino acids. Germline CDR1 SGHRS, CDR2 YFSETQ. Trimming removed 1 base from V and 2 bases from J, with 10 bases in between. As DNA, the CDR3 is TGCGCCAGCAGCTTGTCAGGCGACCCCTACGAGCAGTACGTC. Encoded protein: CASSLSGDPYEQYV.

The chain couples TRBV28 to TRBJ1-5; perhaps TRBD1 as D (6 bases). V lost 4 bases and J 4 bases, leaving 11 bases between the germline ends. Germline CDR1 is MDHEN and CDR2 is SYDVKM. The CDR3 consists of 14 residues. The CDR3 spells CASSSTGLNQPQHF. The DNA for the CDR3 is TGTGCCAGCAGTTCCACAGGGTTGAATCAGCCCCAGCATTTT.

The CDR3 bases are TGTGCCTGGAGTGCTGTAGGGGCGACTGAAGCTTTCTTT. It yields the protein CAWSAVGATEAFF. The chain recombines TRBV30 with TRBJ1-1; tentative D call: TRBD1 (5 bases). The CDR3 loop spans 13 amino acids. V was trimmed by 1 base and J by 5 bases, leaving 11 bases between them. The germline V gene encodes CDR1 GTSNPN and CDR2 SVGIG (reference sequence).

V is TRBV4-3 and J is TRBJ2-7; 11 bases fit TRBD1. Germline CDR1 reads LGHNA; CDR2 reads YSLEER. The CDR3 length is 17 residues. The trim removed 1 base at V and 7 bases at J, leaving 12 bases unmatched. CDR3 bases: TGCGCCAGCAGCCAAGTTTCCATGGACAGGGGGCCGGGAGAGCAGTACTTC. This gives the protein CASSQVSMDRGPGEQYF.

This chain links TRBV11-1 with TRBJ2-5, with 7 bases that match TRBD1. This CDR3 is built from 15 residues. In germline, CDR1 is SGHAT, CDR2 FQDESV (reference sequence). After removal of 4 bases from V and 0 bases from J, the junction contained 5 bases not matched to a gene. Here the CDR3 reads CASSSLQGNQETQYF. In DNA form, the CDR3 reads TGTGCCAGCAGCTCTCTACAGGGGAACCAAGAGACCCAGTACTTC.

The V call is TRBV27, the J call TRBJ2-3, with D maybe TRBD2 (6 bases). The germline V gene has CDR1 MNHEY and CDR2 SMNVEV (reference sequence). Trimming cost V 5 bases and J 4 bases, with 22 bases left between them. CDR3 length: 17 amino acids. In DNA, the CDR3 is TGTGCCAGCAGTCCATCCATTGGACCGGGACTGCCAGATACGCAGTATTTT. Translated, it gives CASSPSIGPGLPDTQYF.

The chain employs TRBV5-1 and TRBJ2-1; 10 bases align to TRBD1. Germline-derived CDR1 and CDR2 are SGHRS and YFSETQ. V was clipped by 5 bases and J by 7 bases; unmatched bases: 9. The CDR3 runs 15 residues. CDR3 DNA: TGCGCCAGCAGACCTGGGACAGGGGAGAGGAATGAGCAGTTCTTC. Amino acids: CASRPGTGERNEQFF.

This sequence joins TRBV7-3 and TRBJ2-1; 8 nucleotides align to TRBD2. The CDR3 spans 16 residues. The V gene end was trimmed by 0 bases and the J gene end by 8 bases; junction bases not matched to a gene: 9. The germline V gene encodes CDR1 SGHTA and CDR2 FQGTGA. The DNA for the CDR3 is TGTGCCAGCAGCTTAACAACCGGGAGCGGGAGAGATGAGCAGTTCTTC. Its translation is CASSLTTGSGRDEQFF.